This is a list of T cell receptor beta chains from one sample in a study of cytomegalovirus exposure and HLA in healthy donors. Assay: immunoSEQ multiplex PCR; the TCRdb copy retains only in-frame clones and omits some. This table holds over 150,000 clones, 79% found once. Sequences were obtained from PBMCs. The origin of the receptors is a woman under 30 in good health and CMV-seronegative. Both conserved end residues are part of each CDR3. The order of the fields is clone size, J gene, CDR3 length, D gene, V gene, CDR3 protein, CDR3 DNA. A D gene is named only where the DNA matches it firmly. Size is omitted from some rows. Given values are once, few, many or a class for expanded clones.

clone_size: -; j_call: TRBJ2-5; cdr3_length: 14; d_call: -; v_call: TRBV18; cdr3_aa: CASSRRGPQETQYF; cdr3_nt: TGTGCCAGCTCACGAAGGGGTCCACAAGAGACCCAGTACTTC
clone_size: -; j_call: TRBJ2-7; cdr3_length: 16; d_call: -; v_call: TRBV4-1; cdr3_aa: CASSQDWGRVTYEQYF; cdr3_nt: TGCGCCAGCAGCCAAGACTGGGGCAGAGTAACCTACGAGCAGTACTTC
clone_size: -; j_call: TRBJ2-6; cdr3_length: 19; d_call: -; v_call: TRBV23-1; cdr3_aa: CASSHLWTNSHSGANVLTF; cdr3_nt: TGCGCCAGCAGTCACCTCTGGACAAATTCTCACTCTGGGGCCAACGTCCTGACTTTC
clone_size: -; j_call: TRBJ1-5; cdr3_length: 15; d_call: -; v_call: TRBV9; cdr3_aa: CASSVAGDGNQPQHF; cdr3_nt: TGTGCCAGCAGCGTAGCAGGGGACGGCAATCAGCCCCAGCATTTT
clone_size: -; j_call: TRBJ2-7; cdr3_length: 16; d_call: TRBD2; v_call: TRBV29-1; cdr3_aa: CSVTGTAGTSDYEQYF; cdr3_nt: TGCAGCGTTACCGGAACAGCCGGGACTAGCGACTACGAGCAGTACTTC
clone_size: few; j_call: TRBJ2-7; cdr3_length: 14; d_call: TRBD2; v_call: TRBV6-6; cdr3_aa: CASSLIAGVGEQYF; cdr3_nt: TGTGCCAGCAGTCTAATAGCGGGGGTCGGCGAGCAGTACTTC
clone_size: -; j_call: TRBJ1-1; cdr3_length: 17; d_call: TRBD1; v_call: TRBV28; cdr3_aa: CASSLYSLQGAGTEAFF; cdr3_nt: TGTGCCAGCAGTTTATATAGCCTACAGGGGGCTGGCACTGAAGCTTTCTTT
clone_size: once; j_call: TRBJ1-1; cdr3_length: 19; d_call: -; v_call: TRBV21-1; cdr3_aa: CASSKLSGEQGAGDTEAFF; cdr3_nt: TGTGCCAGCAGCAAACTAAGTGGGGAACAGGGGGCCGGGGACACTGAAGCTTTCTTT
clone_size: -; j_call: TRBJ2-7; cdr3_length: 14; d_call: TRBD1; v_call: TRBV6-1; cdr3_aa: CASSEGQVAYEQYF; cdr3_nt: TGTGCCAGCAGTGAGGGACAGGTAGCCTACGAGCAGTACTTC
clone_size: few; j_call: TRBJ1-1; cdr3_length: 15; d_call: -; v_call: TRBV28; cdr3_aa: CASSPPGGMNTEAFF; cdr3_nt: TGTGCCAGCAGCCCTCCCGGGGGGATGAACACTGAAGCTTTCTTT
clone_size: -; j_call: TRBJ2-3; cdr3_length: 15; d_call: TRBD2; v_call: TRBV13; cdr3_aa: CASSSRTSGTDTQYF; cdr3_nt: TGTGCCAGCAGCTCACGGACTAGCGGGACAGATACGCAGTATTTT
clone_size: -; j_call: TRBJ1-5; cdr3_length: 13; d_call: TRBD1; v_call: TRBV19; cdr3_aa: CASSPGTDVQQHF; cdr3_nt: TGTGCCAGTAGTCCCGGGACAGATGTGCAACAGCATTTT
clone_size: -; j_call: TRBJ2-2; cdr3_length: 17; d_call: TRBD2; v_call: TRBV4-2; cdr3_aa: CASSRGLAGENTGELFF; cdr3_nt: TGTGCCAGCAGCCGAGGACTAGCGGGAGAGAACACCGGGGAGCTGTTTTTT
clone_size: -; j_call: TRBJ2-3; cdr3_length: 14; d_call: -; v_call: TRBV9; cdr3_aa: CASTVGGLTDTQYF; cdr3_nt: TGTGCCAGCACCGTCGGTGGGCTGACAGATACGCAGTATTTT
clone_size: -; j_call: TRBJ2-7; cdr3_length: 11; d_call: -; v_call: TRBV2; cdr3_aa: CASSFVSEQYF; cdr3_nt: TGTGCCAGCAGTTTCGTATCCGAGCAGTACTTC
clone_size: -; j_call: TRBJ1-2; cdr3_length: 12; d_call: -; v_call: TRBV28; cdr3_aa: CASRGQSDGYTF; cdr3_nt: TGTGCCAGCAGAGGACAGTCCGATGGCTACACCTTC
clone_size: -; j_call: TRBJ2-5; cdr3_length: 14; d_call: -; v_call: TRBV19; cdr3_aa: CASSMVNSHGTQYF; cdr3_nt: TGTGCCAGTAGTATGGTGAACTCGCACGGGACCCAGTACTTC
clone_size: -; j_call: TRBJ2-7; cdr3_length: 12; d_call: TRBD1; v_call: TRBV6-5; cdr3_aa: CASSYGDSEQYF; cdr3_nt: TGTGCCAGCAGTTACGGGGACAGTGAGCAGTACTTC
clone_size: -; j_call: TRBJ1-4; cdr3_length: 14; d_call: -; v_call: TRBV9; cdr3_aa: CASSVQGTNEKLFF; cdr3_nt: TGTGCCAGCAGCGTTCAGGGAACTAATGAAAAACTGTTTTTT
clone_size: -; j_call: TRBJ1-4; cdr3_length: 15; d_call: TRBD1; v_call: TRBV15; cdr3_aa: CATSSRDRQDEKLFF; cdr3_nt: TGTGCCACCAGCAGCCGGGACAGGCAAGACGAAAAACTGTTTTTT
clone_size: -; j_call: TRBJ1-1; cdr3_length: 14; d_call: TRBD1; v_call: TRBV19; cdr3_aa: CASSAGQGIDVAFF; cdr3_nt: TGTGCCAGTAGTGCGGGACAGGGAATTGACGTAGCTTTCTTT
clone_size: -; j_call: TRBJ2-4; cdr3_length: 13; d_call: -; v_call: TRBV28; cdr3_aa: CASSSGFRNIQYF; cdr3_nt: TGTGCCAGCAGTTCAGGGTTCAGGAACATTCAGTACTTC
clone_size: -; j_call: TRBJ2-3; cdr3_length: 18; d_call: -; v_call: TRBV5-1; cdr3_aa: CASSPTVRHLTPTDTQYF; cdr3_nt: TGCGCCAGCAGCCCAACGGTGCGACACCTCACACCCACAGATACGCAGTATTTT
clone_size: -; j_call: TRBJ1-3; cdr3_length: 16; d_call: TRBD1; v_call: TRBV28; cdr3_aa: CASSLSWDSLRNTIYF; cdr3_nt: TGTGCCAGCAGTTTATCCTGGGACAGCCTTAGAAACACCATATATTTT
clone_size: -; j_call: TRBJ2-5; cdr3_length: 14; d_call: TRBD1; v_call: TRBV5-1; cdr3_aa: CASSPLDREETQYF; cdr3_nt: TGCGCCAGCAGCCCGTTGGACAGGGAAGAGACCCAGTACTTC
clone_size: -; j_call: TRBJ1-1; cdr3_length: 13; d_call: TRBD1; v_call: TRBV30; cdr3_aa: CAWSGQVNTEAFF; cdr3_nt: TGTGCCTGGTCCGGACAGGTGAACACTGAAGCTTTCTTT
clone_size: -; j_call: TRBJ2-6; cdr3_length: 17; d_call: -; v_call: TRBV15; cdr3_aa: CATSMPGYVAGANVLTF; cdr3_nt: TGTGCCACCAGCATGCCAGGGTATGTGGCTGGGGCCAACGTCCTGACTTTC
clone_size: -; j_call: TRBJ2-2; cdr3_length: 16; d_call: -; v_call: TRBV6-5; cdr3_aa: CASSYSPDRNTRELFF; cdr3_nt: TGTGCCAGCAGTTACTCACCCGACAGGAACACCAGGGAGCTGTTTTTT
clone_size: -; j_call: TRBJ1-6; cdr3_length: 14; d_call: -; v_call: TRBV25-1; cdr3_aa: CASSEYSGDSPLHF; cdr3_nt: TGTGCCAGCAGTGAATATTCGGGGGATTCACCCCTCCACTTT